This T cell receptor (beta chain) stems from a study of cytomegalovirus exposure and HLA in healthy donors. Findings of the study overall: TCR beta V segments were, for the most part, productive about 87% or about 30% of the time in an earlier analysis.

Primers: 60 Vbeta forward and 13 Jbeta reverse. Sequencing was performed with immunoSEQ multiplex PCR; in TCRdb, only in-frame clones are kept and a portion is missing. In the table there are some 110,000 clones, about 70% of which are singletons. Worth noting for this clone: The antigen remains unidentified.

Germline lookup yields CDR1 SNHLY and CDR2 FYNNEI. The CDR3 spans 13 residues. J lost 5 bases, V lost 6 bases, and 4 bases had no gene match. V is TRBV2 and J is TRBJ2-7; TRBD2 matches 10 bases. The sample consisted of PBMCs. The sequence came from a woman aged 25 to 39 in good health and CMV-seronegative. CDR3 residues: CASRDGLADEQYF. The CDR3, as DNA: TGTGCCAGCAGGGATGGACTAGCGGACGAGCAGTACTTC. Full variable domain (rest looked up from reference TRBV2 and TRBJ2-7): EPEVTQTPSHQVTQMGQEVILRCVPISNHLYFYWYRQILGQKVEFLVSFYNNEISEKSEIFDDQFSVERPDGSNFTLKIRSTKLEDSAMYFCASRDGLADEQYFGPGTRLTVT.